These 13 T cell receptor beta chains were all obtained from the same sample, sequenced in a study of T cells in Graves' hyperthyroidism and ophthalmopathy. Amplified TCR beta CDR3 regions derived from RNA transcripts. Initially, a first-round RT-PCR of the TCR CDR3 employed the HTBI primer set. From the multiplex PCR reads, TCRdb called clonotypes with MiXCR, one entry per CDR3 protein. The sample has about 720,000 distinct CDR3 sequences, roughly 17% seen once. Sequences were obtained from blood. The receptor source for this set is a man between 18 and 29 years old with Graves' hyperthyroidism.

This clonotype occurred a few times. The J gene is TRBJ2-3, the V gene TRBV6-1; D is possibly TRBD2 (5 bases). CDR1 is MNHNS and CDR2 is SASEGT in the germline V gene. Trimming pared 5 bases from V and 2 bases from J, leaving 14 bases between. The CDR3 totals 15 residues. The CDR3 is CASSYPPRVTDTQYF. The CDR3 coding sequence is TGTGCCAGCAGTTATCCCCCGAGGGTCACAGATACGCAGTATTTT.

This clonotype was observed many times. The V and J genes are TRBV29-1 and TRBJ2-3; 14 bases line up with TRBD2. This CDR3 spans 14 amino acids. Germline-derived CDR1 and CDR2 are SQVTM and ANQGSEA. The J segment lost 5 bases and the V segment lost 7 bases, leaving 5 bases of the junction unmatched. CDR3 bases: TGCAGCGGGACTAGCGGGAGGATTAAAGATACGCAGTATTTT. This sequence encodes CSGTSGRIKDTQYF.

This clonotype was observed many times. The rearrangement joins TRBV12-3 or TRBV12-4 to TRBJ1-1; no firm D call. Trimming stripped 2 bases from V and 0 bases from J, with 4 bases between. CDR3 length: 13 residues. The CDR3 bases are TGTGCCAGCAGTTTACGGGTGAACACTGAAGCTTTCTTT. Translation gives CASSLRVNTEAFF.

This clonotype was seen a handful of times. This chain uses TRBV28 with TRBJ2-3; D unclear. CDR1 and CDR2 from the germline V gene are MDHEN and SYDVKM. With 1 base removed from V and 10 bases from J, the gap between germline ends came to 9 bases. The CDR3 covers 12 residues. This chain's CDR3 is CASSLSKLSQYF. The CDR3 DNA follows: TGTGCCAGCAGTTTATCGAAACTGTCGCAGTATTTT. Supplemented by reference TRBV28 and TRBJ2-3, the full variable domain reads DVKVTQSSRYLVKRTGEKVFLECVQDMDHENMFWYRQDPGLGLRLIYFSYDVKMKEKGDIPEGYSVSREKKERFSLILESASTNQTSMYLCASSLSKLSQYFGPGTRLTVL.

The chain employs TRBV5-6 and TRBJ2-5; TRBD1 matches 7 bases. The CDR3 is made up of 17 amino acids. Germline lookup yields CDR1 SGHDT and CDR2 YYEEEE. V gave up 2 bases and J gave up 0 bases; unmatched junction bases: 10. CDR3 in DNA: TGTGCCAGCAGCTTTTCCACGACAGGGCGAAACCAAGAGACCCAGTACTTC. It encodes CASSFSTTGRNQETQYF.

This clonotype was observed a few times. The genes are TRBV5-6 and TRBJ1-5, with D maybe TRBD1 (5 bases). The germline V gene encodes CDR1 SGHDT and CDR2 YYEEEE. V was trimmed by 4 bases and J by 1 base, leaving 15 bases between them. The CDR3 totals 16 residues. The CDR3 loop is CASSHGAGRSNQPQHF. Here the CDR3 DNA reads TGTGCCAGCAGCCACGGGGCAGGGAGGAGCAATCAGCCCCAGCATTTT.

This clonotype showed up many times. The rearrangement links TRBV20-1 to TRBJ2-1; the match to TRBD2 covers 7 bases. CDR1 and CDR2 (germline): DFQATT, SNEGSKA (reference sequence). This CDR3 has 14 amino acids. V shed 3 bases, J shed 6 bases, and the junction held 8 bases outside the gene matches. The CDR3 region is CSASGGRATNEQFF. Written as DNA, the CDR3 is TGCAGTGCTAGTGGAGGGAGGGCGACCAATGAGCAGTTCTTC.

V usage is TRBV5-1 and J usage is TRBJ2-1; D is perhaps TRBD2 (6 bases). V dropped 0 bases and J dropped 6 bases, with 13 bases sitting between them. This CDR3 contains 15 residues. Germline V gene data show CDR1 as SGHRS and CDR2 as YFSETQ. The CDR3 DNA sequence: TGCGCCAGCAGCTTGGCCAGGCCTAGCGTCAATGAGCAGTTCTTC. As protein: CASSLARPSVNEQFF.

This clonotype was counted between two and nine times. V gene TRBV7-2 combines with J gene TRBJ2-2, with 8 bases identical to TRBD2. Germline loops: CDR1 SGHTA, CDR2 FQGNSA. J was trimmed by 6 bases and V by 5 bases; bases with no gene match: 11. This CDR3 region has 16 residues. CDR3 region: CASSPNRAGVSGELFF. The CDR3 nucleotides are TGTGCCAGCAGCCCAAACCGAGCGGGAGTTTCCGGGGAGCTGTTTTTT.

CDR3 nucleotides: TGCGCCAGCAGCTTGGAAGGGGAGGGCTACACCTTC. Its translation is CASSLEGEGYTF. The chain recombines TRBV5-1 with TRBJ1-2; tentative D call: TRBD1 (5 bases). Trimming took off 0 bases at V and 8 bases at J, with 8 bases between the two ends. CDR1 is SGHRS and CDR2 is YFSETQ in the germline V gene. The CDR3 totals 12 residues.

In its sample, this clonotype was seen a few times. The rearrangement joins TRBV28 to TRBJ2-1, with D tentatively TRBD1 or TRBD2 (5 bases each). This CDR3 is 15 amino acids long. V lost 6 bases, J lost 0 bases, and 12 bases lay in between. Germline CDR1 MDHEN, CDR2 SYDVKM. CDR3 sequence (DNA): TGTGCCAGCAGCGAGCGGACAAGCTCCTACAATGAGCAGTTCTTC. Its translation is CASSERTSSYNEQFF.

The rearrangement uses TRBV5-5 and TRBJ2-5; 7 positions match TRBD1. CDR1 SGHKS and CDR2 YYEKEE come from the germline V gene (reference sequence). The CDR3 sequence is 14 residues long. Unmatched junction bases numbered 6, after V lost 0 bases and J lost 7 bases. The CDR3 nucleotides are TGTGCCAGCAGCTTGGCCCTGGCAGGGGGGACCCAGTACTTC. It codes for CASSLALAGGTQYF.

This clonotype was found a few times. This rearrangement joins TRBV29-1 to TRBJ2-1, with 15 bases identical to TRBD2. Germline CDR1 and CDR2: SQVTM and ANQGSEA. With 5 bases clipped from V and 3 bases from J, the junction kept 8 bases outside the gene matches. This CDR3 spans 17 amino acids. The CDR3 is CSVRPGLAGGFYNEQFF. CDR3 DNA sequence: TGCAGCGTTCGTCCGGGACTAGCGGGAGGTTTCTACAATGAGCAGTTCTTC.